The rows below give T cell receptor beta chains drawn from one sample of a study of T cell clonotyping in hematopoietic cell transplantation. Generated by immunoSEQ multiplex PCR, the TCRdb table keeps only in-frame clones and is missing some. The table has around 40,000 clones, roughly 94% seen once. The sequencing used peripheral blood mononuclear cells, collected before stem cell transplant. These receptors originate from a man aged 40-49 years with chronic myeloid leukemia. Some clones in this sample may be carry-over from other donors' samples. Each CDR3 is given with its conserved first and last residue. The D gene is left open where the match is weak. Size values are once, few and many counts, or a class for expanded clones, and some rows have none.

CASSEAGGQETQYF,TGTGCCAGCAGTGAAGCGGGGGGCCAAGAGACCCAGTACTTC,NA,once,TRBV2,TRBJ2-5
CASSMGSYNYGYTF,TGTGCCAGTAGTATGGGCAGTTATAACTATGGCTACACCTTC,NA,NA,TRBV19,TRBJ1-2
CASSYTNSGTDTQYF,TGTGCCAGCAGTTACACTAATTCGGGCACAGATACGCAGTATTTT,NA,NA,TRBV6-5,TRBJ2-3
CASSPLAGGPDTQYF,TGTGCCAGCAGCCCCCTCGCGGGGGGGCCGGATACGCAGTATTTT,TRBD2,once,TRBV7-6,TRBJ2-3
CASSVGDQETQYF,TGTGCCAGCAGCGTAGGGGACCAAGAGACCCAGTACTTC,NA,NA,TRBV9,TRBJ2-5
CASSPTGTSSSYNEQFF,TGTGCCAGCAGCCCCACCGGAACTTCCAGCTCCTACAATGAGCAGTTCTTC,NA,NA,TRBV4-2,TRBJ2-1
CASSLEGTGQETQYF,TGTGCCAGCAGCTTAGAGGGGACAGGGCAAGAGACCCAGTACTTC,TRBD1,NA,TRBV7-6,TRBJ2-5
CAWSDRARAKNIQYF,TGTGCCTGGAGTGACAGGGCTAGGGCCAAAAACATTCAGTACTTC,NA,NA,TRBV30,TRBJ2-4
CASSFTPTSGNTIYF,TGTGCCAGCAGCTTTACACCTACCTCTGGAAACACCATATATTTT,NA,NA,TRBV5-6,TRBJ1-3
CASSFEGDTEAFF,TGCGCCAGCAGCTTCGAGGGGGACACTGAAGCTTTCTTT,NA,few,TRBV5-1,TRBJ1-1
CASSSRQARDEQYF,TGTGCCAGCAGTTCCCGACAGGCGAGGGACGAGCAGTACTTC,NA,NA,TRBV6-5,TRBJ2-7
CASSIGGGGNTEAFF,TGTGCCAGTAGTATAGGAGGAGGGGGGAACACTGAAGCTTTCTTT,NA,NA,TRBV19,TRBJ1-1
CASSDVLAGELFF,TGTGCCAGCAGTGACGTCTTGGCCGGGGAGCTGTTTTTT,NA,NA,TRBV6-4,TRBJ2-2
CASSEDRDSYEQYF,TGTGCCAGCAGTGAAGACAGGGACTCCTACGAGCAGTACTTC,NA,NA,TRBV2,TRBJ2-7
CAWSVGESGANVLTF,TGTGCCTGGAGTGTAGGGGAGTCTGGGGCCAACGTCCTGACTTTC,NA,NA,TRBV30,TRBJ2-6
CASSQDRGQAYTDTQYF,TGCGCCAGCAGCCAAGATCGGGGACAGGCGTACACAGATACGCAGTATTTT,TRBD1,NA,TRBV4-3,TRBJ2-3
CASSFQGADGNQPQHF,TGTGCCAGCAGCTTTCAGGGGGCTGATGGCAATCAGCCCCAGCATTTT,TRBD1,once,TRBV7-9,TRBJ1-5
CASSMTGDGTDTQYF,TGTGCCAGTAGTATGACAGGGGACGGTACAGATACGCAGTATTTT,TRBD1,once,TRBV19,TRBJ2-3
CASSKARDSGNTIYF,TGTGCCAGCAGCAAAGCGCGGGACAGTGGAAACACCATATATTTT,NA,NA,TRBV21-1,TRBJ1-3
CASSVFSGEGDTQYF,TGTGCCAGCAGCGTCTTTAGCGGGGAGGGAGATACGCAGTATTTT,TRBD2,NA,TRBV9,TRBJ2-3
CASSPPGDYEQYF,TGTGCCAGCAGCCCCCCAGGGGACTACGAGCAGTACTTC,NA,once,TRBV7-6,TRBJ2-7
CASSYGGPGNTIYF,TGTGCCAGCAGTTACGGCGGGCCGGGAAACACCATATATTTT,NA,few,TRBV6-5,TRBJ1-3
CASSLTSGGAGGTDTQYF,TGTGCCAGCAGTTTAACCAGCGGGGGGGCCGGTGGGACAGATACGCAGTATTTT,TRBD2,NA,TRBV28,TRBJ2-3
CASSFSVRGTQYF,TGTGCCAGCAGCTTCAGTGTCCGGGGGACCCAGTACTTC,NA,NA,TRBV11-1,TRBJ2-5
CASSDRPNTEAFF,TGTGCCAGTAGCGACAGGCCGAACACTGAAGCTTTCTTT,NA,NA,TRBV19,TRBJ1-1
CASSQGQLNEQFF,TGTGCCAGCAGCCAAGGGCAGTTGAATGAGCAGTTCTTC,NA,NA,TRBV14,TRBJ2-1
CASSHGGANEKLFF,TGTGCCAGCAGCCACGGGGGAGCTAATGAAAAACTGTTTTTT,NA,NA,TRBV7-6,TRBJ1-4